This record looks at one T cell receptor beta chain sequence and its context. Original handling: Amplification with reference gene primers provided the estimates of nucleated cell counts. Sequencing was performed with immunoSEQ multiplex PCR; in TCRdb, only in-frame clones are kept and a portion is missing. V, J and clone size are those of that table, while D and trimming were read from the DNA. The table has 200,000 to 300,000 clones, about 82% seen once. Enrolment of Seattle patients took place during active infection, and they were followed longitudinally. The sample originates from a study of blood T cell repertoires in COVID-19. Study in general: Acute and convalescent COVID-19 specimens originated in the United States, Italy and Spain. Sample material is recorded as cDNA or gDNA derived from T cells, B-cell-depleted T cells, or PBMCs.

V shed 4 bases and J shed 8 bases, with 12 bases lying between them. This CDR3 has 13 amino acids. Germline V lookup: CDR1 SQVTM, CDR2 ANQGSEA. Sequencing used peripheral blood. V is TRBV29-1 and J is TRBJ1-6; maybe TRBD1 (5 bases). The sequence was obtained from a woman older than 75 with COVID-19, enrolled during active disease. The CDR3 DNA reads TGCAGCGTTGCCCAGGGTCTTGATTCACCCCTCCACTTT. Translation gives CSVAQGLDSPLHF.